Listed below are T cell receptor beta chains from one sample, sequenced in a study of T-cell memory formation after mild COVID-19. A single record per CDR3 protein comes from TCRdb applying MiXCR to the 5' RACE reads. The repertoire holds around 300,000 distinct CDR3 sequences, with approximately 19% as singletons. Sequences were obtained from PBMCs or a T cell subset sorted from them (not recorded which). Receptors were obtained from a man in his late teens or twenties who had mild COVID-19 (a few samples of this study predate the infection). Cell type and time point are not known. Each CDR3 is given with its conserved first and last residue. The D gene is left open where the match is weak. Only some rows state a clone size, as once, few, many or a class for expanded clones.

CDR3aa: CASSPQFGGKWTAFF
CDR3nt: TGCGCCAGCAGCCCCCAATTTGGGGGTAAATGGACGGCTTTCTTT
d_gene: -
abundance: -
v_gene: TRBV4-1
j_gene: TRBJ1-1

CDR3aa: CASSPLGHLNTEAFF
CDR3nt: TGTGCCAGCTCACCACTTGGACACCTGAACACTGAAGCTTTCTTT
d_gene: -
abundance: few
v_gene: TRBV18
j_gene: TRBJ1-1

CDR3aa: CAASGSGHNEKLFF
CDR3nt: TGTGCCGCCTCGGGTTCGGGGCATAATGAAAAACTGTTTTTT
d_gene: -
abundance: few
v_gene: TRBV7-9
j_gene: TRBJ1-4

CDR3aa: CASRGTETNYGYTF
CDR3nt: TGTGCCAGCAGGGGGACCGAGACTAACTATGGCTACACCTTC
d_gene: -
abundance: many
v_gene: TRBV5-4
j_gene: TRBJ1-2

CDR3aa: CASSDGASGGPGETQYF
CDR3nt: TGTGCCAGCAGTGACGGGGCTAGCGGGGGGCCGGGGGAGACCCAGTACTTC
d_gene: TRBD2
abundance: -
v_gene: TRBV25-1
j_gene: TRBJ2-5

CDR3aa: CASSPAPLAGLNTGELFF
CDR3nt: TGTGCCAGCAGCCCAGCCCCCCTAGCGGGGTTAAACACCGGGGAGCTGTTTTTT
d_gene: TRBD2
abundance: few
v_gene: TRBV7-2
j_gene: TRBJ2-2

CDR3aa: CASRGGAGGNQPQHF
CDR3nt: TGTGCCAGCAGAGGGGGGGCAGGGGGCAATCAGCCCCAGCATTTT
d_gene: -
abundance: -
v_gene: TRBV28
j_gene: TRBJ1-5

CDR3aa: CASSFLESADTQYF
CDR3nt: TGTGCCAGCAGCTTTCTCGAATCGGCAGATACGCAGTATTTT
d_gene: -
abundance: -
v_gene: TRBV5-5
j_gene: TRBJ2-3

CDR3aa: CSARRRGSGDGEQFF
CDR3nt: TGCAGTGCTCGCCGCCGCGGTAGCGGGGACGGTGAGCAGTTCTTC
d_gene: TRBD2
abundance: few
v_gene: TRBV20-1
j_gene: TRBJ2-1

CDR3aa: CASSPLAGASNTQYF
CDR3nt: TGTGCCAGCAGCCCCCTAGCGGGGGCTTCCAATACGCAGTATTTT
d_gene: TRBD2
abundance: many
v_gene: TRBV7-9
j_gene: TRBJ2-3

CDR3aa: CASSHYSGDYNEQFF
CDR3nt: TGCGCCAGCAGCCACTATAGCGGGGACTACAATGAGCAGTTCTTC
d_gene: TRBD2
abundance: few
v_gene: TRBV4-1
j_gene: TRBJ2-1

CDR3aa: CAWSAGQGAIGSYEQYF
CDR3nt: TGTGCCTGGAGTGCCGGACAGGGGGCGATAGGATCCTACGAGCAGTACTTC
d_gene: TRBD1
abundance: many
v_gene: TRBV30
j_gene: TRBJ2-7

CDR3aa: CASTEASVLTF
CDR3nt: TGTGCCAGCACCGAGGCCAGCGTCCTGACTTTC
d_gene: -
abundance: -
v_gene: TRBV12-3/TRBV12-4
j_gene: TRBJ2-6

CDR3aa: CSVEVSAVKTQYF
CDR3nt: TGCAGCGTTGAAGTGTCTGCGGTGAAGACCCAGTACTTC
d_gene: -
abundance: -
v_gene: TRBV29-1
j_gene: TRBJ2-5

CDR3aa: CASSGGRAQETQYF
CDR3nt: TGTGCCAGCAGTGGGGGACGGGCGCAAGAGACCCAGTACTTC
d_gene: -
abundance: -
v_gene: TRBV6-1
j_gene: TRBJ2-5

CDR3aa: CASSRGGLNTEAFF
CDR3nt: TGTGCCAGCTCACGCGGGGGGCTGAACACTGAAGCTTTCTTT
d_gene: -
abundance: -
v_gene: TRBV18
j_gene: TRBJ1-1

CDR3aa: CASSQTGLANYGYTF
CDR3nt: TGTGCCAGCAGCCAGACAGGTCTTGCTAACTATGGCTACACCTTC
d_gene: -
abundance: -
v_gene: TRBV4-2
j_gene: TRBJ1-2